This T cell receptor beta chain appears in the sequencing data of a study of T cell responses to AZD1222 COVID-19 vaccine. The CDR3 is 13 amino acids. Germline V gene sequence: CDR1 GTSNPN, CDR2 SVGIG (reference sequence). With 5 bases removed from V and 2 bases from J, the gap between germline ends came to 12 bases. The method was immunoSEQ multiplex PCR; TCRdb's version includes in-frame clones alone and lacks a portion of them. Found here are tens of thousands of clones, 80% to 90% of them singletons; the top ten hold over 25%. The source was peripheral blood, collected 28 days after the second AZD1222 dose. The sequence derives from an adult who received the AZD1222 COVID-19 vaccine. The chain employs TRBV30 and TRBJ1-2; the D gene is possibly TRBD1 (6 bases). CDR3 sequence reads: CAWRKQGNYGYTF. For the CDR3, the DNA is TGTGCCTGGCGTAAACAGGGAAACTATGGCTACACCTTC.